These 20 T cell receptor beta chains came from one sample sequenced in a study of identical twins. MiXCR, applied by TCRdb to the 5' RACE reads, yields one record per CDR3 protein. Here the sample spans 400,000 to 500,000 distinct CDR3 sequences, roughly an eighth being singletons. The sample was also linked to a second study, of yellow fever vaccine responses in identical twins.

The specimen was CD4+ T cells sorted from blood. These receptors all come from a woman younger than 35 in good health.

The CDR3 bases are TGTGCCAGCAGCTTAGACAGGACCTCATCCTACGAGCAGTACTTC. Amino acids: CASSLDRTSSYEQYF. The chain has TRBV11-2 and TRBJ2-7; D ambiguous. V was trimmed by 0 bases and J by 1 base, leaving 10 bases between them. This CDR3 comprises 15 residues. Germline V gene data show CDR1 as SGHAT and CDR2 as FQNNGV.

The CDR3 DNA follows: TGTGCCAGCTCACCAAGTCACAGCCTCCAGCCCCAGCATTTT. Its translation: CASSPSHSLQPQHF. The J gene is TRBJ1-5, the V gene TRBV18; D remains ambiguous. This CDR3 is 14 amino acids long. The germline gives CDR1 KGHSH, CDR2 LQKENI. V was cut by 2 bases and J by 7 bases, with 12 bases left in between.

The chain is built from TRBV5-1 and TRBJ2-7; 8 nucleotides match TRBD1. J was trimmed by 6 bases and V by 3 bases; bases with no gene match: 8. The V gene's germline CDR1 is SGHRS and CDR2 YFSETQ. The CDR3 extends over 14 amino acids. For the CDR3, the DNA is TGCGCCAGCAGCTCGACAGGGGTTGGGGGCGAGCAGTACTTC. This encodes CASSSTGVGGEQYF.

The chain employs TRBV2 and TRBJ1-2, with D possibly matching TRBD1 (6 bases). The V end was cut by 7 bases, the J end by 2 bases, with 14 bases between. The CDR3 runs 14 residues. The germline V gene encodes CDR1 SNHLY and CDR2 FYNNEI. CDR3 nucleotide sequence: TGTGCCAGCACCTCGAAGACAGGAAACTATGGCTACACCTTC. This encodes CASTSKTGNYGYTF.

In this sample, this clonotype turned up a few times. CDR3: CASSLVYGSGNTIYF. CDR3 in DNA: TGCGCCAGCAGCTTGGTTTATGGCTCTGGAAACACCATATATTTT. The chain joins TRBV5-1 to TRBJ1-3; D uncertain. The CDR3 has 15 residues. Trimming left V 0 bases short and J 0 bases short, with 7 bases between. CDR1 and CDR2 from the germline V gene are SGHRS and YFSETQ.

The rearrangement joins TRBV7-2 to TRBJ1-1; D may be TRBD1 (5 bases). This CDR3 contains 13 residues. The germline V gene has CDR1 SGHTA and CDR2 FQGNSA. V lost 2 bases to trimming and J lost 7 bases, with 11 bases between them. CDR3 in DNA: TGTGCCAGCAGCTTATCGGGGGGAAGTGAAGCTTTCTTT. As protein: CASSLSGGSEAFF. The entire variable domain, with the rest obtained from reference TRBV7-2 and TRBJ1-1, is as follows: GAGVSQSPSNKVTEKGKDVELRCDPISGHTALYWYRQSLGQGLEFLIYFQGNSAPDKSGLPSDRFSAERTGGSVSTLTIQRTQQEDSAVYLCASSLSGGSEAFFGQGTRLTVV.

This clonotype was seen a handful of times. The chain has TRBV12-3 or TRBV12-4 and TRBJ2-5; a possible D gene is TRBD1 (6 bases). The V end lost 5 bases, the J end lost 5 bases, and 12 bases lay between the germline ends. CDR3 length equals 13 residues. CDR3 nucleotides: TGTGCCAGCAGTAACAGGGCAGTGGAGACCCAGTACTTC. It translates to CASSNRAVETQYF.

This clonotype was observed a handful of times. V gene TRBV6-4 combines with J gene TRBJ2-2; possibly TRBD1 for D (6 bases). V shed 6 bases and J shed 0 bases, with 11 bases lying between them. The germline V gene has CDR1 MRHNA and CDR2 SNTAGT. The length of the CDR3 is 15 residues. This CDR3 reads CASRIQGSNTGELFF. In DNA, the CDR3 is TGTGCCAGCAGGATACAGGGTTCGAACACCGGGGAGCTGTTTTTT.

The table lists this clonotype with a few counts. This chain connects TRBV6-1 to TRBJ2-5; the match to TRBD1 covers 7 bases. Trimming took 7 bases from V and 5 from J; bases not matched to a gene: 7. The CDR3 length is 13 residues. CDR1 is MNHNS, CDR2 SASEGT, per germline. CDR3 sequence: CASTVTGTETQYF. Written as DNA, the CDR3 is TGTGCCAGCACCGTGACAGGGACGGAGACCCAGTACTTC.

A few counts support this clonotype. V usage is TRBV19 and J usage is TRBJ2-3; 8 nucleotides align to TRBD1. This CDR3 is built from 13 residues. Germline trimming cut 8 bases from V and 3 bases from J; bases unmatched to any gene: 4. Germline CDR1 reads LNHDA; CDR2 reads SQIVND (reference sequence). CDR3 sequence: CASGQGGTDTQYF. CDR3 DNA sequence: TGTGCCAGTGGACAGGGAGGAACAGATACGCAGTATTTT. The full variable domain, in which reference TRBV19 and TRBJ2-3 provide the parts outside the CDR3, is DGGITQSPKYLFRKEGQNVTLSCEQNLNHDAMYWYRQDPGQGLRLIYYSQIVNDFQKGDIAEGYSVSREKKESFPLTVTSAQKNPTAFYLCASGQGGTDTQYFGPGTRLTVL.

This chain links TRBV11-2 with TRBJ2-7; D ambiguous. Germline V gene lookup returns CDR1 SGHAT and CDR2 FQNNGV. V was trimmed by 1 base and J by 2 bases, leaving 15 bases between them. CDR3 size: 16 residues. The CDR3 region has the DNA TGTGCCAGCAGCTTAGTCCCTAGTGGCCCGACCTACGAGCAGTACTTC. This encodes CASSLVPSGPTYEQYF.

The V call is TRBV20-1, the J call TRBJ2-1, with 9 bases lining up with TRBD2. The germline V gene has CDR1 DFQATT and CDR2 SNEGSKA (reference sequence). The CDR3 loop spans 12 amino acids. V shed 5 bases and J 6 bases; nucleotides not matched to a gene: 2. CDR3 region: CSAEAGGNEQFF. The DNA of the CDR3 is TGCAGTGCTGAAGCGGGGGGCAATGAGCAGTTCTTC.

This clonotype has more than one count but fewer than ten. The V and J genes are TRBV5-1 and TRBJ1-4, with D perhaps TRBD1 (5 bases). Trimming cost V 4 bases and J 8 bases, with 15 bases left between them. The germline CDR1 and CDR2 sequences are SGHRS and YFSETQ. CDR3 length equals 14 residues. The CDR3 coding sequence is TGCGCCAGCAGCATGGGGGGACCGGGAGAAAAACTGTTTTTT. This codes for CASSMGGPGEKLFF.

The chain is built from TRBV5-1 and TRBJ2-7; TRBD1 matches 8 bases. The CDR3 is 14 residues long. Trimming cost V 7 bases and J 3 bases; bases outside gene matches: 9. Germline CDR1 SGHRS, CDR2 YFSETQ. CDR3 nucleotides: TGCGCCAGCCCTTGTTGCAGGGGGCTCTACGAGCAGTACTTC. Translated: CASPCCRGLYEQYF.

The V gene is TRBV7-2, the J gene TRBJ2-7, with 12 bases lining up with TRBD2. V gave up 6 bases and J gave up 5 bases; unmatched junction bases: 8. Germline CDR1 and CDR2: SGHTA and FQGNSA. The CDR3 sequence is 15 residues long. The CDR3 sequence is CASSQMTSGGNEQYF. CDR3 in DNA: TGTGCCAGCAGTCAAATGACTAGCGGGGGCAACGAGCAGTACTTC.

The chain carries TRBV10-3 and TRBJ2-2, with D possibly matching TRBD1 (6 bases). The V end was cut by 3 bases, the J end by 6 bases, with 17 bases between. The CDR3 extends over 16 amino acids. The V gene's germline CDR1 is ENHRY and CDR2 SYGVKD. This CDR3 reads CAISERGRGVSGELFF. The CDR3 nucleotides are TGTGCCATCAGTGAACGGGGCAGGGGAGTCTCCGGGGAGCTGTTTTTT.

The rearrangement uses TRBV5-1 and TRBJ1-1; 10 bases line up with TRBD1. Germline assignment: CDR1 SGHRS and CDR2 YFSETQ. J was trimmed by 3 bases and V by 0 bases; bases with no gene match: 2. The CDR3 extends over 15 amino acids. The CDR3 DNA reads TGCGCCAGCAGCTTGGTCGGACAGGGGGACACTGAAGCTTTCTTT. As protein: CASSLVGQGDTEAFF. The full variable domain, its missing parts supplied by reference TRBV5-1 and TRBJ1-1, is KAGVTQTPRYLIKTRGQQVTLSCSPISGHRSVSWYQQTPGQGLQFLFEYFSETQRNKGNFPGRFSGRQFSNSRSEMNVSTLELGDSALYLCASSLVGQGDTEAFFGQGTRLTVV.

This clonotype has more than one count but fewer than ten. The chain employs TRBV9 and TRBJ2-2, with no clear D. V lost 3 bases and J lost 1, with 10 bases in between. CDR1 is SGDLS, CDR2 YYNGEE, per germline. This CDR3 region has 15 residues. Here the CDR3 DNA reads TGTGCCAGCAGCGCGACTCCAAAGAACACCGGGGAGCTGTTTTTT. Protein sequence: CASSATPKNTGELFF.

This clonotype was observed at least ten times. V gene TRBV7-9 combines with J gene TRBJ2-1, with D possibly matching TRBD1 (7 bases). V dropped 1 base and J dropped 1 base, with 11 bases sitting between them. Germline V gives CDR1 SEHNR, CDR2 FQNEAQ (reference sequence). This CDR3 region has 16 residues. The CDR3 here is CASSLGQGGSYNEQFF. DNA for the CDR3: TGTGCCAGCAGCTTAGGGCAGGGGGGTTCCTACAATGAGCAGTTCTTC.

This clonotype was found a few times. V is TRBV5-1 and J is TRBJ2-3; 7 bases align to TRBD2. This CDR3 spans 15 amino acids. After removal of 3 bases from V and 0 bases from J, the junction contained 4 bases not matched to a gene. Germline V gene data show CDR1 as SGHRS and CDR2 as YFSETQ. CDR3 in amino acids: CASSWSGTSTDTQYF. The DNA of the CDR3 is TGCGCCAGCAGCTGGAGCGGGACTAGCACAGATACGCAGTATTTT.